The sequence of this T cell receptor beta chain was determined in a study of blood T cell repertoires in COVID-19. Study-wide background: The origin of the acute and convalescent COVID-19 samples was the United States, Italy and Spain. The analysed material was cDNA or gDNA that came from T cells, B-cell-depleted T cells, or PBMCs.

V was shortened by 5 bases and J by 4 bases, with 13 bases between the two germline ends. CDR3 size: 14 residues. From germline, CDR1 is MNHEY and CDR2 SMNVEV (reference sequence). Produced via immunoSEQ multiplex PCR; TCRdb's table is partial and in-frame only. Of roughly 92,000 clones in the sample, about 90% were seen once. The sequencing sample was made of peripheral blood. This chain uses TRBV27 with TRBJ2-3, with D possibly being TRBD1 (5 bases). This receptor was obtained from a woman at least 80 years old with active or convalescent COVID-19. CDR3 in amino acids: CASSTRQMADTQYF. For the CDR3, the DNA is TGTGCCAGCAGTACCCGACAGATGGCAGATACGCAGTATTTT.